Below are 8 T cell receptor beta chains sequenced from a single sample in a study of blood T cell repertoires in COVID-19. Method: immunoSEQ multiplex PCR; TCRdb's copy keeps in-frame clones and lacks some. Among roughly 130,000 clones listed, around three quarters were seen once. The source material was peripheral blood. All receptors derive from a man older than 75 with acute or convalescent COVID-19.

J is TRBJ1-5 and V is TRBV5-8, with 9 bases fitting TRBD1. V lost 4 bases, J lost 5 bases, and 10 bases stayed unmatched. Germline-derived CDR1 and CDR2 are SGHTS and YDEGEE. This CDR3 is built from 16 residues. The CDR3 region has the DNA TGTGCCAGCAGCGTGACCGGGACAGGGAACTATCAGCCCCAGCATTTT. This translates into CASSVTGTGNYQPQHF.

The rearrangement uses TRBV18 and TRBJ1-6; the match to TRBD1 covers 9 bases. The V segment lost 0 bases and the J segment 6 bases; nucleotides outside the gene matches: 12. Per the germline V gene, CDR1 is KGHSH and CDR2 is LQKENI. This CDR3 region has 19 residues. The CDR3 region has the DNA TGTGCCAGCTCACCACCATCCACAGGGGGCGGAAAAATTAATTCACCCCTCCACTTT. It yields the protein CASSPPSTGGGKINSPLHF.

This chain connects TRBV19 to TRBJ1-1, with TRBD1 identical over 10 bases. This CDR3 spans 15 amino acids. Germline-derived CDR1 and CDR2 are LNHDA and SQIVND (reference sequence). With V trimmed by 5 bases and J by 4 bases, 7 bases remained unmatched. CDR3 sequence: CASSPGTGEGTEAFF. The CDR3 region has the DNA TGTGCCAGTAGTCCCGGGACAGGGGAAGGCACTGAAGCTTTCTTT.

This sequence joins TRBV7-3 and TRBJ2-7, with 9 nucleotides matching TRBD2. The V and J ends lost 5 bases and 2 bases, in that order; junction bases with no gene match: 7. The CDR3 has 15 amino acids. Germline lookup yields CDR1 SGHTA and CDR2 FQGTGA. The CDR3 region has the DNA TGTGCCAGCAGCCCGCGGGGGGGAACGCCCTACGAGCAGTACTTC. Translating gives CASSPRGGTPYEQYF.

The rearrangement joins TRBV27 to TRBJ1-3, with 8 bases lining up with TRBD1. The CDR3 consists of 16 residues. V trimming: 5 bases; J trimming: 0 bases; junction bases outside the gene matches: 6. From germline, CDR1 is MNHEY and CDR2 SMNVEV (reference sequence). The CDR3 sequence: CASSETGANSGNTIYF. The CDR3 DNA reads TGTGCCAGCAGTGAGACAGGGGCCAACTCTGGAAACACCATATATTTT.

The V and J genes are TRBV5-4 and TRBJ1-1; TRBD1 agrees at 8 bases. Trimming took 4 bases from V and 3 from J; bases not matched to a gene: 5. Germline CDR1 reads SGHNT; CDR2 reads YYREEE (reference sequence). The CDR3 length is 14 residues. DNA for the CDR3: TGTGCCAGCAGCGCTGGACAGGGCTACACTGAAGCTTTCTTT. This gives the protein CASSAGQGYTEAFF.

This clone was observed once. V gene TRBV7-8 combines with J gene TRBJ2-3, with D possibly matching TRBD2 (6 bases). V lost 5 bases, J lost 0 bases, and 9 bases lay in between. The CDR3 extends over 14 amino acids. Germline V gene sequence: CDR1 SGHVS, CDR2 FQNEAQ. Written as DNA, the CDR3 is TGTGCCAGCAGCCAAGGAGGGAGCACAGATACGCAGTATTTT. Protein sequence: CASSQGGSTDTQYF. The entire variable domain, with the rest obtained from reference TRBV7-8 and TRBJ2-3, is as follows: GAGVSQSPRYKVAKRGQDVALRCDPISGHVSLFWYQQALGQGPEFLTYFQNEAQLDKSGLPSDRFFAERPEGSVSTLKIQRTQQEDSAVYLCASSQGGSTDTQYFGPGTRLTVL.

The chain links TRBV5-4 to TRBJ1-1; D gene ambiguous. The length of the CDR3 is 12 residues. V gave up 5 bases and J gave up 0 bases, with 5 bases separating them. Germline V gene sequence: CDR1 SGHNT, CDR2 YYREEE (reference sequence). CDR3 coding DNA: TGTGCCAGCAGGCGGCTGAACACTGAAGCTTTCTTT. It specifies CASRRLNTEAFF.